Given below is one T cell receptor (beta chain) in context. The sample comes from a study of blood T cell repertoires in COVID-19. Sequenced by immunoSEQ multiplex PCR; TCRdb stores in-frame clones only, minus some. The data contain about 520,000 clones, approximately 85% of them singletons. The CDR3 loop spans 15 amino acids. The V and J ends lost 6 bases and 3 bases, in that order; junction bases with no gene match: 10. CDR1 and CDR2 (germline): SEHNR, FQNEAQ (reference sequence). Specimen: peripheral blood. This receptor was taken from a human donor in a cohort sampled during active COVID-19. The chain carries TRBV7-9 and TRBJ1-1, with 7 bases identical to TRBD1. The CDR3 nucleotides read TGTGCCAGCAGTCGTTACAGGGGTGGAGACACTGAAGCTTTCTTT. It yields the protein CASSRYRGGDTEAFF.